The clone carrying this T cell receptor beta chain was recorded once. The data stem from a study of blood T cell repertoires in COVID-19. Across the study: Sources were T cells, B-cell-depleted T cells, or PBMCs; the material itself was cDNA or gDNA.

Here immunoSEQ multiplex PCR was the method, and the copy in TCRdb shows in-frame clones only, minus some. The sample includes some 82,000 clones, around 91% of them seen just once. Germline CDR1 and CDR2: SGHRS and YFSETQ. The junction had 15 bases not matched to a gene; V was cut back by 4 bases and J by 0 bases. This CDR3 has 20 residues. The specimen was peripheral blood. The gene calls are TRBV5-1 and TRBJ2-2; the match to TRBD2 covers 10 bases. This sequence was found in a woman aged 45-59 years in a cohort sampled during active COVID-19. The DNA for the CDR3 is TGCGCCAGCAGCGCGCCGGGACTAGCGAAAAGAAGATCGAACACCGGGGAGCTGTTTTTT. Translation: CASSAPGLAKRRSNTGELFF.